The 5 T cell receptor beta chains below come from one sample, sequenced in a study of T cell repertoires in cytomegalovirus infection. TCRdb re-analysed the reads in MiXCR, keeping a single row per CDR3 protein. The repertoire holds over 150,000 distinct CDR3 sequences, with 17% as singletons. Sequenced sample: CD8+ T cells from PBMCs. All receptors come from a human donor in good health (CMV status not recorded). Some clones in this sample may be carry-over from other donors' samples.

This clonotype was detected a few times. This rearrangement joins TRBV6-2 or TRBV6-3 to TRBJ1-1; weak D call: TRBD1 (6 bases). The CDR3 has 15 residues. Trimming removed 7 bases from V and 1 base from J, with 16 bases in between. Germline V gene lookup returns CDR1 MNHEY and CDR2 SVGEGT. CDR3 sequence: CASTLGAGENTEAFF. The CDR3 coding sequence is TGTGCCAGCACCCTAGGGGCAGGGGAGAACACTGAAGCTTTCTTT.

This clonotype turned up a few times. This rearrangement joins TRBV7-2 to TRBJ2-7, with a possible D match to TRBD2 (6 bases). The V end lost 5 bases, the J end lost 6 bases, and 14 bases lay between the germline ends. Per germline, CDR1 SGHTA and CDR2 FQGNSA. The CDR3 totals 13 residues. In DNA, the CDR3 is TGTGCCAGCAGCGTCGGGACTCCCGGCGAGCAGTACTTC. Translated: CASSVGTPGEQYF.

This clonotype showed up just a few times. V and J are TRBV5-6 and TRBJ2-7, with TRBD2 as a possible D gene (6 bases). The ends were cut back, 2 bases at V and 5 bases at J, with 14 bases in the middle. The length of the CDR3 is 14 residues. The V gene's germline CDR1 is SGHDT and CDR2 YYEEEE. DNA of the CDR3: TGTGCCAGCAGCTTACGGACGGGACTCCACGAGCAGTACTTC. This translates into CASSLRTGLHEQYF.

This clonotype was recorded a few times. The chain combines TRBV6-1 with TRBJ1-1; D is uncertain. This CDR3 has 16 amino acids. Germline-derived CDR1 and CDR2 are MNHNS and SASEGT. V was clipped by 5 bases and J by 3 bases, with 19 bases between them. The CDR3 protein is CASSSAQAFTDTEAFF. CDR3 DNA sequence: TGTGCCAGCAGTTCTGCCCAGGCTTTTACCGACACTGAAGCTTTCTTT.

The rearrangement joins TRBV20-1 to TRBJ1-1, with 8 nucleotides matching TRBD1. CDR1 is DFQATT and CDR2 is SNEGSKA in the germline V gene (reference sequence). The CDR3 is made up of 11 amino acids. The J segment lost 11 bases and the V segment lost 1 base, leaving 3 bases of the junction unmatched. The CDR3 DNA follows: TGCAGTGCTAGAGTTTACAGGGGGGCTTTCTTT. It yields the protein CSARVYRGAFF.